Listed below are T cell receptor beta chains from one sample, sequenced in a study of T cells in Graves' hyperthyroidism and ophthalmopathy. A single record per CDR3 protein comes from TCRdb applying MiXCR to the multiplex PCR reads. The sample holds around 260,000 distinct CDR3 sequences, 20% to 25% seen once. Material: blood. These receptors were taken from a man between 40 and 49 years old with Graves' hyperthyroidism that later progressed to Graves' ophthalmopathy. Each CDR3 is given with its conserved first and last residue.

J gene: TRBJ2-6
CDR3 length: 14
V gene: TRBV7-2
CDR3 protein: CASSLISGANVLTF

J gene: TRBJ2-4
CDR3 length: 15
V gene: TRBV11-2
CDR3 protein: CASSSQGAGVNIQYF

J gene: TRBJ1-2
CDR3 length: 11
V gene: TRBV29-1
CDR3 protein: CSVKYRGGYTF

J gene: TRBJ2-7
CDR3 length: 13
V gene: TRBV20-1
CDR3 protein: CSARDALFGEQYF

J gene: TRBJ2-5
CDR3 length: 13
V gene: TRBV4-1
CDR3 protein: CASSIGPQETQYF

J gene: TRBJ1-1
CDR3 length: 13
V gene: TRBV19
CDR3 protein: CASRGQKNTEAFF

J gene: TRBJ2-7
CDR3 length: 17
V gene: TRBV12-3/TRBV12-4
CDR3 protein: CASSLAPGPRAMNEQYF

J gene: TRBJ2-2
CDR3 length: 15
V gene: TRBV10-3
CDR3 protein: CAISPSGGNTGELFF

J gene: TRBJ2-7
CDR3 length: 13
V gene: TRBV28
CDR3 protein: CASGRGSTYEQYF

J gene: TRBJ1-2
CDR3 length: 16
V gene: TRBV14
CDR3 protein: CASSQGAGTYNYGYTF

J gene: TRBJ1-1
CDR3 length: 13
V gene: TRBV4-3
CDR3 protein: CASSQDVRTEAFF

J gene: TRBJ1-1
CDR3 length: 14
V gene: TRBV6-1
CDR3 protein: CASSEPGRDTEAFF

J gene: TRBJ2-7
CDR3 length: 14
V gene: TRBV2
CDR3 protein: CASSDSSGNWEQYF

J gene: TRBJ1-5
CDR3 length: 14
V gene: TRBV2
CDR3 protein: CASSRTSSNQPQHF

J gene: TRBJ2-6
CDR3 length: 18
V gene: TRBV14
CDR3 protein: CASSHPAPRPPGANVLTF

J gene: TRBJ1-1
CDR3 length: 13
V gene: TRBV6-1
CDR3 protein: CASLRGRGTEAFF

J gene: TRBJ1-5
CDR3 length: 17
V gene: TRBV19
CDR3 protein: CASHQPQGARQDQPQHF

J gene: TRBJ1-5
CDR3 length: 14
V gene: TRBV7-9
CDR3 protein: CASSSGQPGQPQHF

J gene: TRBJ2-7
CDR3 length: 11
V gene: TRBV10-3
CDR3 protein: CAIRSSSEQYF

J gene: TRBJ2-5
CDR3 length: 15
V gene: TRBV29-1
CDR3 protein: CSVARLAGLQETQYF

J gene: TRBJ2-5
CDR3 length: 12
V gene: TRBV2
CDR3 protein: CASSRSRETQYF

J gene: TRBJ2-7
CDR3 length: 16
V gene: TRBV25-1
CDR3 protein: CASSDLRSTGPYEQYF

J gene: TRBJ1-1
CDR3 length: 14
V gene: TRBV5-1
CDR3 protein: CASSLTGVRTEAFF

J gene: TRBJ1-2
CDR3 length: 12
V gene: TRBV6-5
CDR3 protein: CASSYSGEGYTF

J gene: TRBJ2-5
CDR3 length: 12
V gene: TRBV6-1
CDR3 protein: CASNRGEETQYF

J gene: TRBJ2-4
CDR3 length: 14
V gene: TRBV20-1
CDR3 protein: CSASGTTAKNIQYF

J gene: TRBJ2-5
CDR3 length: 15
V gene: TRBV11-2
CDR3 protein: CASSPPSGAVGTQYF

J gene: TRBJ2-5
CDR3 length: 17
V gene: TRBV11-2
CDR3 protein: CASSNKLAPGVQETQYF

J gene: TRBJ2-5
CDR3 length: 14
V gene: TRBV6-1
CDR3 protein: CASSQAGDQETQYF

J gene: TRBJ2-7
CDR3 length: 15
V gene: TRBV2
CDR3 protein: CASSGVGRVSYEQYF

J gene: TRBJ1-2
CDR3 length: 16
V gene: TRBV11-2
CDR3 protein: CASSSGPRSTYYGYTF

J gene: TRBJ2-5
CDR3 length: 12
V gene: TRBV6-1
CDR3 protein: CASSNSLETQYF

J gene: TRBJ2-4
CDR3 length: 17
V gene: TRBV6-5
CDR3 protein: CASSYLPGREAKNIQYF

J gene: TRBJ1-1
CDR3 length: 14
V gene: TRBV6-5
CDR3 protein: CASRPLRGTVEAFF

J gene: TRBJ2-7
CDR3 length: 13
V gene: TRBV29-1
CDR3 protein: CSVELAPTYEQYF

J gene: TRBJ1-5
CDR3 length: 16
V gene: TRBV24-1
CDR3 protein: CATSDSRWGRNQPQHF